This TCR beta chain was obtained from a study of blood T cell repertoires in COVID-19 (dated by TCRdb to about 2020). With respect to the entire study: Samples from collaborators originated in the United States, Italy and Spain and spanned both the acute and convalescent phases of COVID-19. The prospective study material was composed of cDNA or gDNA derived from T cells, B-cell-depleted T cells, or PBMCs. Deeply sampled blood TCRbeta repertoires from subjects exposed to, actively infected with, or recovered from COVID-19 were included in the dataset. HLA class I and class II types, where available, came from metadata supplied by the sample provider rather than from assay-based typing. The repertoires were made available in a free public database intended to serve as a resource for research on the immune response to SARS-CoV-2. Samples were obtained from the ongoing ImmuneRACE study (first 160 participants) and from 1,200 or so subjects provided by 6 global collaborators. Nearly every sample came with metadata listing a de-identified subject ID, COVID-19 status, age in years and sex. The investigation overall reported the following: The amount of clinical and demographic metadata varied by source and participant and was provided uncurated.

V is trimmed back by 5 bases and J by 4 bases, and the junction contains 7 bases that no gene match accounts for. The germline V gene (reference sequence) provides CDR1 LNHDA and CDR2 SQIVND. There are 15 amino acids in the CDR3, from cysteine to phenylalanine inclusive. CDR3 DNA is the only sequence kept; it has 45 bases, read in frame from the first base. Collaborating institutions collected whole blood in K2EDTA tubes following their own protocols. Collaborator samples were shipped for TCRbeta analysis as frozen whole blood, isolated PBMCs, or DNA extracted from either sample type. TCRbeta CDR3 regions were amplified from genomic DNA by means of the immunoSEQ Assay, a bias-controlled multiplex PCR. The paper's data handling went like this. The number of nucleated cells in each sample was estimated from the amplification of reference gene primers within the assay. Sequence reads were collapsed and filtered to measure the absolute abundance of every unique TCRbeta CDR3 rearrangement. For each sample, productive Simpson clonality was calculated by taking the square root of Simpson's diversity index across productive rearrangements. Held by TCRdb, this immuneACCESS table contains in-frame sequences only and omits some clones. Under half of the omission traces to an unresolved V gene where checked; the cause of the rest is unknown. The V and J calls and clone size are taken from that table; D and trimming were inferred from the DNA. Here the sample has 84,000 or so clones; around three quarters occur a single time. The biggest ten clones account for roughly 53% of the sample.

Concerning this clone: Its antigen target is currently unknown. There are no base qualities to consult, and no much larger clone falls within one base.

Recombination connected TRBV19 to TRBJ2-3, and 9 junction bases match TRBD2. This TCR came from a human donor in a cohort sampled during active COVID-19. The source material was peripheral blood. CDR3 region: CASSLTSGGADTQYF. The sequence in DNA is TGTGCCAGTAGTCTGACTAGCGGTGGGGCAGATACGCAGTATTTT.